This TCR beta chain was recorded in a study of beta chain features in type 1 diabetes. Germline V CDR1 and CDR2: SGHVS, FQNEAQ. Trimming took 0 bases from V and 0 from J, leaving 9 bases between them. This CDR3 is 16 amino acids long. A sort by CD45RO/CCR7/CD25/CD127/CD95/CD27 yielded CD4+ naive, central memory, regulatory and stem cell-like memory cells. Sequencing targeted expressed TCRB transcripts, as all isolated RNA had been reverse transcribed. TCRdb's copy holds only in-frame clones and misses some; the assay was immunoSEQ multiplex PCR. Of almost 350,000 clones in the sample, under 8.5% were seen once.

This sequence originates from a woman younger than 30 in good health. The specimen sequenced was central memory CD4+ T cells from blood. The chain recombines TRBV7-8 with TRBJ1-5; the D is unclear. CDR3 residues: CASSLARGFSNQPQHF. The CDR3 DNA reads TGTGCCAGCAGCTTAGCGCGAGGGTTTAGCAATCAGCCCCAGCATTTT.